These 13 T cell receptor beta chains were all obtained from the same sample, sequenced in a study of response to subunit inactivated influenza vaccine. A single record per CDR3 protein comes from TCRdb applying MiXCR to the RT-PCR reads. There are 450,000 to 500,000 distinct CDR3 sequences in the sample; about a tenth occur only once, and 10% to 15% lies in the top ten. The sample consisted of PBMCs from blood, taken about 6 weeks after vaccination. Receptors were obtained from a man aged 50 to 60 who received an inactivated influenza vaccine.

The genes are TRBV25-1 and TRBJ2-1, with D possibly TRBD2 on 6 matching bases. This CDR3 region has 13 residues. V shed 2 bases and J shed 10 bases, with 12 bases lying between them. Germline lookup yields CDR1 MGHDK and CDR2 SYGVNS. The CDR3 region has the DNA TGTGCCAGCAGTGAACCAGGCGGGGCAGAGCAGTTCTTC. Its translation: CASSEPGGAEQFF.

The rearrangement uses TRBV2 and TRBJ1-2; the D is unclear. The CDR3 is 12 residues long. Germline-derived CDR1 and CDR2 are SNHLY and FYNNEI. V lost 4 bases to trimming and J lost 4 bases, with 7 bases between them. CDR3 amino acids: CASSVGIYGYTF. CDR3 nucleotides: TGTGCCAGCAGTGTCGGGATCTATGGCTACACCTTC.

This clonotype came up a few times. This sequence joins TRBV3-1 and TRBJ2-7, with 8 bases matching TRBD2. This CDR3 contains 15 residues. Germline V gives CDR1 LGHDT, CDR2 YNNKEL (reference sequence). Unmatched junction bases numbered 9, after V lost 6 bases and J lost 2 bases. The CDR3 sequence: CASRKRAGGTYEQYF. The CDR3 DNA follows: TGTGCCAGCAGGAAGAGGGCGGGAGGTACCTACGAGCAGTACTTC.

This clonotype has just a few counts. The chain employs TRBV12-3 or TRBV12-4 and TRBJ2-5; the D is unclear. Trimming cost V 1 base and J 6 bases, with 9 bases left between them. This CDR3 is 13 amino acids long. CDR3 sequence reads: CASSLVYRQTQYF. The CDR3, as DNA: TGTGCCAGCAGTTTAGTCTACCGGCAGACCCAGTACTTC.

In this sample, this clonotype turned up many times. Compared with germline, one end of the junction differs, possibly owing to a read error. V usage is TRBV24-1 and J usage is TRBJ2-1; 8 positions match TRBD2. The CDR3 has 14 amino acids. Germline V CDR1 and CDR2: KGHDR, SFDVKD. CDR3 in DNA: TGTGCCATCAGTAGCGGGACCGGTTACAATGAGCAGTTCTTC. This codes for CAISSGTGYNEQFF.

This clonotype was counted many times. The chain carries TRBV20-1 and TRBJ1-1; no clear D gene. Germline-derived CDR1 and CDR2 are DFQATT and SNEGSKA (reference sequence). V was cut by 3 bases and J by 2 bases, with 13 bases left in between. The CDR3 contains 14 residues. The CDR3 coding sequence is TGCAGTGCTAGTCGAGGGAAAGCAAACACTGAAGCTTTCTTT. Protein: CSASRGKANTEAFF.

This clonotype was recorded many times. The chain joins TRBV5-6 to TRBJ2-1; the D is unclear. There are 13 residues in the CDR3. CDR1 and CDR2 from the germline V gene are SGHDT and YYEEEE. Trimming pared 2 bases from V and 4 bases from J, leaving 7 bases between. CDR3 nucleotide sequence: TGTGCCAGCAGCTTCACAGTATACAATGAGCAGTTCTTC. Its translation: CASSFTVYNEQFF.

The CDR3 coding sequence is TGCGCCAGCAGCTTGGATGTGACTAGCATCGATGAGCAGTTCTTC. Encoded protein: CASSLDVTSIDEQFF. The J gene is TRBJ2-1, the V gene TRBV5-1; 7 positions agree with TRBD2. The CDR3 runs to 15 residues. From germline, CDR1 is SGHRS and CDR2 YFSETQ. With V trimmed by 0 bases and J by 8 bases, 8 bases remained unmatched.

The table lists this clonotype with a few counts. CDR3 loop: CASSQVKNNEQFF. The DNA of the CDR3 is TGCGCCAGCAGCCAAGTTAAGAACAATGAGCAGTTCTTC. The genes are TRBV4-3 and TRBJ2-1, with unresolved D. Germline CDR1 and CDR2: LGHNA and YSLEER. The CDR3 spans 13 residues. V was cut by 1 base and J by 5 bases, with 6 bases left in between.

The genes are TRBV20-1 and TRBJ2-7; TRBD2 agrees at 12 bases. This CDR3 comprises 18 residues. Germline V lookup: CDR1 DFQATT, CDR2 SNEGSKA (reference sequence). Trimming removed 6 bases from V and 3 bases from J; junction bases left unmatched: 18. This chain's CDR3 is CSAPPGLAGGSKVYEQYF. CDR3 coding DNA: TGCAGTGCCCCCCCCGGGCTAGCGGGAGGGTCAAAGGTCTACGAGCAGTACTTC.

This clonotype was counted many times. This chain uses TRBV29-1 with TRBJ1-5; 8 nucleotides line up with TRBD1. This CDR3 has 13 amino acids. The V segment lost 6 bases and the J segment 6 bases; nucleotides outside the gene matches: 7. Germline CDR1 reads SQVTM; CDR2 reads ANQGSEA. CDR3 nucleotides: TGCAGCGTCGCGGACAGGGTAGGTCAGCCCCAGCATTTT. Translation: CSVADRVGQPQHF.

The chain has TRBV2 and TRBJ2-3; D unresolved. Germline V gene lookup returns CDR1 SNHLY and CDR2 FYNNEI. Deletions cut 3 bases from V and 6 bases from J, with 13 bases between. The CDR3 extends over 14 amino acids. The CDR3 loop reads CASSDLHSMDTQYF. DNA of the CDR3: TGTGCCAGCAGTGATTTACATTCGATGGATACGCAGTATTTT.

The V call is TRBV5-5, the J call TRBJ2-7, with 7 bases identical to TRBD1. CDR3 size: 16 residues. V dropped 1 base and J dropped 3; count of bases not matched to a gene: 10. Germline V CDR1 and CDR2: SGHKS, YYEKEE (reference sequence). CDR3 sequence: CASSLIRQGRSYEQYF. For the CDR3, the DNA is TGTGCCAGCAGCTTGATTCGACAGGGTCGGAGCTACGAGCAGTACTTC. The variable domain in full, with the rest retrieved from reference TRBV5-5 and TRBJ2-7, is DAGVTQSPTHLIKTRGQQVTLRCSPISGHKSVSWYQQVLGQGPQFIFQYYEKEERGRGNFPDRFSARQFPNYSSELNVNALLLGDSALYLCASSLIRQGRSYEQYFGPGTRLTVT.